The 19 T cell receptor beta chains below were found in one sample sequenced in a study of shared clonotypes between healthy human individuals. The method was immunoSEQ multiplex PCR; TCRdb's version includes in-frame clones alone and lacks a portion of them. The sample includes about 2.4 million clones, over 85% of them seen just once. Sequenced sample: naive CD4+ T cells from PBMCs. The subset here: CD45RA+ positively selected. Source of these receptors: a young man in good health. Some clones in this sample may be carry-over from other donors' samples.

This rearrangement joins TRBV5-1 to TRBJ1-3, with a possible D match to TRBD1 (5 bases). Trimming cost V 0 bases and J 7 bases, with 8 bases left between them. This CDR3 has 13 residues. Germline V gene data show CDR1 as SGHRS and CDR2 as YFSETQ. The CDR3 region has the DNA TGCGCCAGCAGCTTGGGAGGGACGAACACCATATATTTT. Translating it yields CASSLGGTNTIYF.

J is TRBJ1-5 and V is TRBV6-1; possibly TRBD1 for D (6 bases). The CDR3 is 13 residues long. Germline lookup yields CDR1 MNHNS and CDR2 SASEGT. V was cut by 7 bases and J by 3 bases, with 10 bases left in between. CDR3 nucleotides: TGTGCCAGCATAACAGGGAACAATCAGCCCCAGCATTTT. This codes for CASITGNNQPQHF.

The CDR3 DNA sequence: TGTGCCAGCAGCGTACGATCCCCGGGACGGTTTTACGAGCAGTACTTC. Encoded protein: CASSVRSPGRFYEQYF. J is TRBJ2-7 and V is TRBV7-9; the D gene could be TRBD1 or TRBD2 (5 bases each). Germline V lookup: CDR1 SEHNR, CDR2 FQNEAQ (reference sequence). Trimming cost V 5 bases and J 4 bases, with 21 bases left between them. The CDR3 runs 16 residues. Supplemented by reference TRBV7-9 and TRBJ2-7, the full variable domain reads DTGVSQNPRHKITKRGQNVTFRCDPISEHNRLYWYRQTLGQGPEFLTYFQNEAQLEKSRLLSDRFSAERPKGSFSTLEIQRTEQGDSAMYLCASSVRSPGRFYEQYFGPGTRLTVT.

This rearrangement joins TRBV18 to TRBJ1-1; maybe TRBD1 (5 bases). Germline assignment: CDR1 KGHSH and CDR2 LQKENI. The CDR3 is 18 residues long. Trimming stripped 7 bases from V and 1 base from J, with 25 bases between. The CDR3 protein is CASLRQRQEGPSNTEAFF. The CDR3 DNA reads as TGTGCCAGCTTACGCCAACGCCAAGAGGGACCCTCGAACACTGAAGCTTTCTTT.

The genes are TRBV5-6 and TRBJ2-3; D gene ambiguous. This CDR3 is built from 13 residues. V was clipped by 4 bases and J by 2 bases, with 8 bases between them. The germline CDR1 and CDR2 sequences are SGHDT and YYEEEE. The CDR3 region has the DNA TGTGCCAGCAGCACCAGGTTCACAGATACGCAGTATTTT. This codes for CASSTRFTDTQYF.

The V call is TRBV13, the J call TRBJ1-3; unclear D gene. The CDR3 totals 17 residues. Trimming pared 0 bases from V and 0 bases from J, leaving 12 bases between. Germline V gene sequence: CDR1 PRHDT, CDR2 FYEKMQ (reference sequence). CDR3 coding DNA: TGTGCCAGCAGCTTAGGTTCTCCGAATCTCTCTGGAAACACCATATATTTT. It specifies CASSLGSPNLSGNTIYF.

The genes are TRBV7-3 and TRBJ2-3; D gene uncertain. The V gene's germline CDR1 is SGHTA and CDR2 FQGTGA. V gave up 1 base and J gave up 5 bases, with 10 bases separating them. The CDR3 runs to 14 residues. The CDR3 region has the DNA TGTGCCAGCAGCTTAAGGTTTGGCAGAGATACGCAGTATTTT. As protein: CASSLRFGRDTQYF.

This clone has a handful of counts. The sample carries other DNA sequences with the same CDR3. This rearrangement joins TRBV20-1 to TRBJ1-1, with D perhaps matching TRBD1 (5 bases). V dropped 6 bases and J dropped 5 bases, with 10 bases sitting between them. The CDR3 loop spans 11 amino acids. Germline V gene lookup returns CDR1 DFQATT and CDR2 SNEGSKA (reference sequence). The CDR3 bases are TGCAGTGCAAGCAGGGTAACTGAAGCTTTCTTT. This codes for CSASRVTEAFF.

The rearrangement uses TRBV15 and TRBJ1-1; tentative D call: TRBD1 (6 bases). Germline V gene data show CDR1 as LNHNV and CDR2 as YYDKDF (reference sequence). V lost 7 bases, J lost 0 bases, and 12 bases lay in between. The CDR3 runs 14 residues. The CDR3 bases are TGTGCCACCACCTCGGACAGAATGAACACTGAAGCTTTCTTT. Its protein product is CATTSDRMNTEAFF.

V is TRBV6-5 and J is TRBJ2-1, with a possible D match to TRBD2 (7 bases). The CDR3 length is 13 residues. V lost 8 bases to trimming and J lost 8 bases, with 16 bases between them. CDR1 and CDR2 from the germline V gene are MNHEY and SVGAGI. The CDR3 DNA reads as TGTGCCAGCGCCCTGGGGGCGGGGGATGAGCAGTTCTTC. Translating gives CASALGAGDEQFF.

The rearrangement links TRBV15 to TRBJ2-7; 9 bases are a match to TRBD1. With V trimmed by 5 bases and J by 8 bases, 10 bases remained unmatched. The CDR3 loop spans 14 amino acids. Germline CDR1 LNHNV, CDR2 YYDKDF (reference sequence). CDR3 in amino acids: CATSPETGGMQQYF. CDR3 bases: TGTGCCACCAGCCCGGAGACAGGGGGGATGCAGCAGTACTTC. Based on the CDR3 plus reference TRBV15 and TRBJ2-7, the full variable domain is DAMVIQNPRYQVTQFGKPVTLSCSQTLNHNVMYWYQQKSSQAPKLLFHYYDKDFNNEADTPDNFQSRRPNTSFCFLDIRSPGLGDTAMYLCATSPETGGMQQYFGPGTRLTVT.

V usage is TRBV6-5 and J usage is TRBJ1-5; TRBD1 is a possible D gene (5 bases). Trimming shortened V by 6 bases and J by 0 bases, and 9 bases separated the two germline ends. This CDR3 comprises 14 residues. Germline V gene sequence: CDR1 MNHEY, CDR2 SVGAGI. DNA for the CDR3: TGTGCCAGCAGCGGCAGGGATAGCAATCAGCCCCAGCATTTT. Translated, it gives CASSGRDSNQPQHF.

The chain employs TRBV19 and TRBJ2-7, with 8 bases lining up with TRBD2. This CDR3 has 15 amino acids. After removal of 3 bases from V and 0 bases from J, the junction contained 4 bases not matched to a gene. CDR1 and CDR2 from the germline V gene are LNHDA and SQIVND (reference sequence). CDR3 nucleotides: TGTGCCAGTAGTATGGGACTAGGGAGCTCCTACGAGCAGTACTTC. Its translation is CASSMGLGSSYEQYF.

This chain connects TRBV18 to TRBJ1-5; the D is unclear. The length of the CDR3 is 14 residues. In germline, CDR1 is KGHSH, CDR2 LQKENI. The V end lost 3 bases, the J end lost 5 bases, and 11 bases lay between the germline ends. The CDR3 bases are TGTGCCAGCTCACCTTCCCCCGTCGATCAGCCCCAGCATTTT. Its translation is CASSPSPVDQPQHF.

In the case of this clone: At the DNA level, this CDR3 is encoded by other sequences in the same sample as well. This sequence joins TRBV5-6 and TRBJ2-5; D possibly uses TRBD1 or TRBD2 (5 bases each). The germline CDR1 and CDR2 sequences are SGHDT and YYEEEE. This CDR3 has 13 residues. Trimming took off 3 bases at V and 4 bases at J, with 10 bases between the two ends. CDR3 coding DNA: TGTGCCAGCAGCTCGGGGCCCAGAGAGACCCAGTACTTC. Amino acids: CASSSGPRETQYF.

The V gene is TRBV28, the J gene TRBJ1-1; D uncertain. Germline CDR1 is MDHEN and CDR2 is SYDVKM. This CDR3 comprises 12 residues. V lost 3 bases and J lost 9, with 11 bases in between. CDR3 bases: TGTGCCAGCAGTTTGGACGGACTCAAAGCTTTCTTT. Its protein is CASSLDGLKAFF.

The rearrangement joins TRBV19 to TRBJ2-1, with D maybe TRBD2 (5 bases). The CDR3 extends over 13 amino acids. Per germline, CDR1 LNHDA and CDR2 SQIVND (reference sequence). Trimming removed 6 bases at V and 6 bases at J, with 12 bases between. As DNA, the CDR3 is TGTGCCAGTAGCCCCGAGGGTCGCAATGAGCAGTTCTTC. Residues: CASSPEGRNEQFF.

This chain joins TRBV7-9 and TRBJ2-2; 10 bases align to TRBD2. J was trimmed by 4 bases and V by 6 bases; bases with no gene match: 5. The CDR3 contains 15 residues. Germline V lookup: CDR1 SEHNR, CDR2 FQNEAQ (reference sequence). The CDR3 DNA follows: TGTGCCAGCAGTAAACTAGCGGGATCCACCGGGGAGCTGTTTTTT. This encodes CASSKLAGSTGELFF.

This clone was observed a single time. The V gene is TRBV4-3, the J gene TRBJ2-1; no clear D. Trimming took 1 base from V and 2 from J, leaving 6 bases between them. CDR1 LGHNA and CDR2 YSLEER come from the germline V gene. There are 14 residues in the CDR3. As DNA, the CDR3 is TGCGCCAGCAGCCAAGCGAACGCCTACAATGAGCAGTTCTTC. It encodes CASSQANAYNEQFF.